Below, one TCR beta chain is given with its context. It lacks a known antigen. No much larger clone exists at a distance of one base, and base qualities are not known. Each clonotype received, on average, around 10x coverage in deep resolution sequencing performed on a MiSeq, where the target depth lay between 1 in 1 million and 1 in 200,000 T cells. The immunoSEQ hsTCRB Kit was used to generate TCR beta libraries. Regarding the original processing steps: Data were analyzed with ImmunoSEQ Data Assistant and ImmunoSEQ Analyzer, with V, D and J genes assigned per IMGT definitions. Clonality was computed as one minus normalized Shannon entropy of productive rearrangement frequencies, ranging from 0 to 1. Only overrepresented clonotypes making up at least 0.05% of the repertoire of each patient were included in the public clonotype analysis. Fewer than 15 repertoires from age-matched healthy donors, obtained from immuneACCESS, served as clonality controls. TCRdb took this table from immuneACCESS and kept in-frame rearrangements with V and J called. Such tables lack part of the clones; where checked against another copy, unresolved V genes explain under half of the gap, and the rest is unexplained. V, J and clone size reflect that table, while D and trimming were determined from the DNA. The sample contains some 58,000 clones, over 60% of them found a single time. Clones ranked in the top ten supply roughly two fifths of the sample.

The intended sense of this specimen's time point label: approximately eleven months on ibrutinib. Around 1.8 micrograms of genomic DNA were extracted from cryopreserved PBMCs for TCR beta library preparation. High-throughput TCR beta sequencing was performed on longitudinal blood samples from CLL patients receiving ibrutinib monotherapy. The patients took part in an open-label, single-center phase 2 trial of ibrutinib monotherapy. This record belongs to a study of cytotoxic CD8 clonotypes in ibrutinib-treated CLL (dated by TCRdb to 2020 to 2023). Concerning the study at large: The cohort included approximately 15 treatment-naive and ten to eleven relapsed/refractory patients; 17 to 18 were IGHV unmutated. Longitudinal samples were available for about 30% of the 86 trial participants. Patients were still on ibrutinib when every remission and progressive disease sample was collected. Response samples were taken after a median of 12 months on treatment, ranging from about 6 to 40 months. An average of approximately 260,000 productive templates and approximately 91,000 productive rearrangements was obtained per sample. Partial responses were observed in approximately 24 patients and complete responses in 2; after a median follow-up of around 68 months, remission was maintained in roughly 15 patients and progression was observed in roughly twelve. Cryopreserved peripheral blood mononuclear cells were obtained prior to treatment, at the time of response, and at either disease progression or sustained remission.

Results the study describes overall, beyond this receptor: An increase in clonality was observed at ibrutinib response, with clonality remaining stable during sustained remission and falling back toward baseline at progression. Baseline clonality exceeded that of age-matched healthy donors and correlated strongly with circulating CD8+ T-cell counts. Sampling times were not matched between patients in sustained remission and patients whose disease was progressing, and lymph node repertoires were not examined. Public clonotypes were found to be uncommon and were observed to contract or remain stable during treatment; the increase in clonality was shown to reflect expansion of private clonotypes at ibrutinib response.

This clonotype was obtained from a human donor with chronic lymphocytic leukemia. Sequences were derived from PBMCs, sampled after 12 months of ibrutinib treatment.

CDR3 protein: CASSQGQGAWDTQYF. The bases are TGTGCCAGCAGCCAAGGACAGGGGGCTTGGGATACGCAGTATTTT. The chain is made from TRBV4-2 and TRBJ2-3, with 10 bases aligning to TRBD1. Unmatched junction bases come to 4, with V trimmed by 1 base and J by 6 bases. The CDR3 spans 15 residues, from the cysteine through the phenylalanine. Of the read, only the CDR3 DNA is kept; its 45 bases are in frame from base 1. CDR1 and CDR2 are drawn from the germline V gene: LGHNA, YNFKEQ.